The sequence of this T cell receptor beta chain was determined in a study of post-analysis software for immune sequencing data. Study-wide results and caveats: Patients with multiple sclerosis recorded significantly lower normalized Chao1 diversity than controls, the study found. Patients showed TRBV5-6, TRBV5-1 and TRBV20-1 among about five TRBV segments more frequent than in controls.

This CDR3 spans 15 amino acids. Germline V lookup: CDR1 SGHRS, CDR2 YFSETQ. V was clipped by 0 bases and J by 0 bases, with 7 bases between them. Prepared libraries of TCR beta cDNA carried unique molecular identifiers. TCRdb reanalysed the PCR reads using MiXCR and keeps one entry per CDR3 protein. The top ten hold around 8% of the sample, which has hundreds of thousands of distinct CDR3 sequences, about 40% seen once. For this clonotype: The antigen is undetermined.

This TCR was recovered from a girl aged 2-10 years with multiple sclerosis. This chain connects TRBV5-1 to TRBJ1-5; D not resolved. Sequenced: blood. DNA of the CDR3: TGCGCCAGCAGCTTGGAACCCTATAGCAATCAGCCCCAGCATTTT. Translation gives CASSLEPYSNQPQHF. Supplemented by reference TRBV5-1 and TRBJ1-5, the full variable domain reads KAGVTQTPRYLIKTRGQQVTLSCSPISGHRSVSWYQQTPGQGLQFLFEYFSETQRNKGNFPGRFSGRQFSNSRSEMNVSTLELGDSALYLCASSLEPYSNQPQHFGDGTRLSIL.